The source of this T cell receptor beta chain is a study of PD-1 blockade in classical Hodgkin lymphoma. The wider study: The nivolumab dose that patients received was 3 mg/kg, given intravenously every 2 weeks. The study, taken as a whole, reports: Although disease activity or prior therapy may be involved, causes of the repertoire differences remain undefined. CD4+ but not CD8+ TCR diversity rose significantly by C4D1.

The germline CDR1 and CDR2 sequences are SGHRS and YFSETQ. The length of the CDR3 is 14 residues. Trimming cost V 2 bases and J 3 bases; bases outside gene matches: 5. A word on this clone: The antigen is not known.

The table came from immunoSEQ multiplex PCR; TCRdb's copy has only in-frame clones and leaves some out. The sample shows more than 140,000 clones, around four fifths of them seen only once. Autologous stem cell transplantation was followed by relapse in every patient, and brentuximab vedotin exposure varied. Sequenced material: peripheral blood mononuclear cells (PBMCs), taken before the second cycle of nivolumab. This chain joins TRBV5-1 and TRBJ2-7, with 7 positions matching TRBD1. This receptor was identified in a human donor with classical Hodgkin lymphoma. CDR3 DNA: TGCGCCAGCAGCTTAACCGGGACAGACTACGAGCAGTACTTC. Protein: CASSLTGTDYEQYF.